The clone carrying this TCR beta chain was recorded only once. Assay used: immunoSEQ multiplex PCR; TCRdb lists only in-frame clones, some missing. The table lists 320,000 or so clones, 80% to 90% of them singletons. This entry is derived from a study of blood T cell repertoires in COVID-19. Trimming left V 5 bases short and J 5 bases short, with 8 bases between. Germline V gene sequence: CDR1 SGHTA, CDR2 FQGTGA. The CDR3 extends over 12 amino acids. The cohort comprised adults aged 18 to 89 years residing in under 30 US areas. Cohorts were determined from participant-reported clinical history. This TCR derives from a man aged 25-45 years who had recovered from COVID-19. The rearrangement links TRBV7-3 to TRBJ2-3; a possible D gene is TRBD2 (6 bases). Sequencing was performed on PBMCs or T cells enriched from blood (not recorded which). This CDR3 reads CASSQGGDTQYF. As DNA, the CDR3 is TGTGCCAGCAGCCAGGGAGGAGATACGCAGTATTTT. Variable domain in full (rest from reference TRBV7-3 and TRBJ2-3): GAGVSQTPSNKVTEKGKYVELRCDPISGHTALYWYRQSLGQGPEFLIYFQGTGAADDSGLPNDRFFAVRPEGSVSTLKIQRTERGDSAVYLCASSQGGDTQYFGPGTRLTVL.